The text below deals with one T cell receptor beta chain. V was clipped by 5 bases and J by 4 bases, with 12 bases between them. CDR3 length: 14 residues. Germline CDR1 LNHDA, CDR2 SQIVND (reference sequence). This specimen belongs to a study of cytomegalovirus exposure and HLA in healthy donors. Amplification used 60 Vbeta primers and 13 Jbeta primers. The method was immunoSEQ multiplex PCR; TCRdb's version includes in-frame clones alone and lacks a portion of them. This table has some 120,000 clones, 70% to 80% appearing once. The sequence derives from a man aged 35-49 years in good health and CMV-seropositive. Source material: PBMCs. The J gene is TRBJ1-5, the V gene TRBV19; D remains ambiguous. The CDR3 sequence is CASSHPGPNQPQHF. The CDR3 DNA follows: TGTGCCAGTAGTCATCCGGGTCCAAATCAGCCCCAGCATTTT.